This T cell receptor (beta chain) was obtained from a study of blood T cell repertoires in COVID-19. About the research overall: COVID-19 samples from acute and convalescent phases originated in the United States, Italy and Spain. Sources were T cells, B-cell-depleted T cells, or PBMCs; the material itself was cDNA or gDNA.

The Seattle patients joined while their infection was active and were tracked longitudinally afterward. TCRdb's copy holds only in-frame clones and misses some; the assay was immunoSEQ multiplex PCR. The table lists around 340,000 clones, 75% to 90% of them singletons. The germline CDR1 and CDR2 sequences are SGHRS and YFSETQ. The CDR3 is made up of 11 amino acids. The ends were cut back, 6 bases at V and 8 bases at J, with 11 bases in the middle. This TCR came from a woman in her fifties or sixties with COVID-19, enrolled during active disease. The chain employs TRBV5-1 and TRBJ1-2; no firm D call. The material sequenced was peripheral blood. The CDR3 sequence is CASTSGQGYTF. CDR3 nucleotide sequence: TGCGCCAGCACATCGGGTCAGGGCTACACCTTC.